This T cell receptor beta chain was sequenced in a study of blood T cell repertoires in COVID-19. Looking at the study overall: The analysed material was cDNA or gDNA that came from T cells, B-cell-depleted T cells, or PBMCs.

The assay was immunoSEQ multiplex PCR, and TCRdb's table has in-frame clones only and misses some. The sample contains roughly 130,000 clones, 88% of which appear only once. V gave up 4 bases and J gave up 2 bases; unmatched junction bases: 9. The CDR3 spans 15 residues. Germline lookup yields CDR1 SGHRS and CDR2 YFSETQ. The sequence was obtained from a human donor with COVID-19, enrolled during active disease. The donor label of this sample is uncertain. The rearrangement joins TRBV5-1 to TRBJ2-7, with 7 bases fitting TRBD1. Sequencing input: peripheral blood. The CDR3, as DNA: TGCGCCAGCAGCCCCAGACAGGGTGCGACCTACGAGCAGTACTTC. Its translation: CASSPRQGATYEQYF.